The 32 T cell receptor beta chains in this list originate from one sample, sequenced in a study of cytomegalovirus exposure and HLA in healthy donors. 60 Vbeta and 13 Jbeta primers were used in PCR. Produced via immunoSEQ multiplex PCR; TCRdb's table is partial and in-frame only. The repertoire consists of 120,000 or so clones, with around 79% occurring once and the leading ten covering 1.3%. Sequenced sample: PBMCs. All receptors come from a young woman in good health and CMV-seronegative.

The chain couples TRBV11-2 to TRBJ2-7; 8 nucleotides agree with TRBD1. J lost 3 bases, V lost 5 bases, and 12 bases had no gene match. CDR3 length: 16 amino acids. Germline lookup yields CDR1 SGHAT and CDR2 FQNNGV. CDR3 DNA: TGTGCCAGCAGCGGTACCGGGACAGGCGACTTCTACGAGCAGTACTTC. It is translated as CASSGTGTGDFYEQYF. Using reference TRBV11-2 and TRBJ2-7 for the parts outside the CDR3, the full variable domain is EAGVAQSPRYKIIEKRQSVAFWCNPISGHATLYWYQQILGQGPKLLIQFQNNGVVDDSQLPKDRFSAERLKGVDSTLKIQPAKLEDSAVYLCASSGTGTGDFYEQYFGPGTRLTVT.

The chain recombines TRBV27 with TRBJ2-1; a weak D match, TRBD1 (6 bases). This CDR3 region has 15 residues. Germline V gene sequence: CDR1 MNHEY, CDR2 SMNVEV (reference sequence). V lost 7 bases and J lost 0, with 13 bases in between. The CDR3 nucleotides read TGTGCCAGCAACCCAACGGACAGCTCCTACAATGAGCAGTTCTTC. It is translated as CASNPTDSSYNEQFF.

The chain has TRBV18 and TRBJ2-5; 7 bases agree with TRBD1. Germline values: CDR1 KGHSH, CDR2 LQKENI. The J segment lost 3 bases and the V segment lost 0 bases, leaving 1 base of the junction unmatched. This CDR3 spans 14 amino acids. In nucleotides, the CDR3 is TGTGCCAGCTCACCACCGGGGACAGAAGAGACCCAGTACTTC. Its translation: CASSPPGTEETQYF.

About this clone itself: The conserved closing phenylalanine or tryptophan is absent in this CDR3, likely reflecting a read error. The DNA is omitted, as the CDR3 cannot be located on it reliably, and the CDR3 follows TCRdb's listing. The gene calls are TRBV7-3 and TRBJ1-2; the listed D gene, TRBD1, was not tested against the DNA. Germline CDR1 and CDR2: SGHTA and FQGTGA. The CDR3 spans 10 amino acids, including both terminal residues. CDR3 amino acids: CASSLNRVTA.

This clone was detected only a few times. The rearrangement joins TRBV4-1 to TRBJ1-1, with TRBD1 as a possible D gene (5 bases). Germline values: CDR1 MGHRA, CDR2 YSYEKL. Trimming stripped 3 bases from V and 0 bases from J, with 11 bases between. There are 15 residues in the CDR3. DNA of the CDR3: TGCGCCAGCAGCCAGGCAGACAGTATGAACACTGAAGCTTTCTTT. Protein sequence: CASSQADSMNTEAFF.

The chain links TRBV7-8 to TRBJ1-2; 7 nucleotides align to TRBD1. The CDR3 totals 15 residues. From germline, CDR1 is SGHVS and CDR2 FQNEAQ. Losses at the gene ends were 1 base for V and 8 bases for J; bases not matched to a gene: 10. CDR3 sequence: CASSLVAKGARGYTF. The CDR3 DNA follows: TGTGCCAGCAGCTTAGTAGCCAAGGGGGCGCGGGGCTACACCTTC.

The chain is built from TRBV28 and TRBJ2-7, with 7 bases aligning to TRBD2. Germline values: CDR1 MDHEN, CDR2 SYDVKM. The CDR3 consists of 14 residues. J gave up 10 bases and V 4 bases, and 13 bases lay outside the gene matches. The CDR3 coding sequence is TGTGCCAGCAGTTCCCACCCCATGGGCGGGAGTCAGTACTTC. Encoded protein: CASSSHPMGGSQYF. The entire variable domain, with the rest obtained from reference TRBV28 and TRBJ2-7, is as follows: DVKVTQSSRYLVKRTGEKVFLECVQDMDHENMFWYRQDPGLGLRLIYFSYDVKMKEKGDIPEGYSVSREKKERFSLILESASTNQTSMYLCASSSHPMGGSQYFGPGTRLTVT.

CDR3 sequence (DNA): TGTGCCTGGAGTTATTCTGCGGGAGCCTATGAGCAGTTCTTC. Its protein is CAWSYSAGAYEQFF. The chain recombines TRBV30 with TRBJ2-1; 7 nucleotides align to TRBD2. This CDR3 region has 14 residues. Trimming took 2 bases from V and 8 from J; bases not matched to a gene: 9. Germline values: CDR1 GTSNPN, CDR2 SVGIG (reference sequence).

This chain links TRBV11-2 with TRBJ2-4, with D maybe TRBD2 (5 bases). Germline V gene lookup returns CDR1 SGHAT and CDR2 FQNNGV. There are 13 residues in the CDR3. V was clipped by 1 base and J by 9 bases, with 10 bases between them. The CDR3 sequence is CASSLVTGSIQYF. The CDR3 coding sequence is TGTGCCAGCAGCTTAGTTACGGGAAGCATTCAGTACTTC.

The chain combines TRBV28 with TRBJ2-5; a weak D match, TRBD2 (5 bases). Germline V CDR1 and CDR2: MDHEN, SYDVKM. Trimming took off 2 bases at V and 3 bases at J, with 10 bases between the two ends. The CDR3 is 14 amino acids. CDR3 coding DNA: TGTGCCAGCAGTTTAGGGGAGTTCGAAGAGACCCAGTACTTC. Residues: CASSLGEFEETQYF.

The CDR3 reads CASSSHTNSNQPQHF. The CDR3 DNA reads as TGTGCCAGCAGTTCTCATACAAATAGCAATCAGCCCCAGCATTTT. The gene calls are TRBV28 and TRBJ1-5; no clear D. Trimming took 4 bases from V and 0 from J, leaving 10 bases between them. Germline V gives CDR1 MDHEN, CDR2 SYDVKM. The CDR3 covers 15 residues. The full variable domain, its missing parts supplied by reference TRBV28 and TRBJ1-5, is DVKVTQSSRYLVKRTGEKVFLECVQDMDHENMFWYRQDPGLGLRLIYFSYDVKMKEKGDIPEGYSVSREKKERFSLILESASTNQTSMYLCASSSHTNSNQPQHFGDGTRLSIL.

This chain connects TRBV5-4 to TRBJ2-7; TRBD1 matches 7 bases. This CDR3 spans 12 amino acids. Germline trimming cut 4 bases from V and 5 bases from J; bases unmatched to any gene: 3. Germline CDR1 SGHNT, CDR2 YYREEE (reference sequence). The CDR3 nucleotides are TGTGCCAGCAGCGGGACAGCGAACGAGCAGTACTTC. Its translation: CASSGTANEQYF.

This clone was counted a single time. The V and J genes are TRBV27 and TRBJ1-2, with D possibly matching TRBD1 (5 bases). V shed 2 bases and J shed 4 bases, with 11 bases lying between them. This CDR3 contains 14 residues. Germline loops: CDR1 MNHEY, CDR2 SMNVEV (reference sequence). In nucleotides, the CDR3 is TGTGCCAGCAGTTTAGTGTCGGGGGGCTATGGCTACACCTTC. As protein: CASSLVSGGYGYTF.

The rearrangement links TRBV14 to TRBJ1-1; maybe TRBD1 (5 bases). Germline V lookup: CDR1 SGHDN, CDR2 FVKESK. The CDR3 contains 15 residues. Trimming pared 2 bases from V and 4 bases from J, leaving 14 bases between. The CDR3 DNA is TGTGCCAGCAGCCAACGCACCCTCGGGGGCACTGAAGCTTTCTTT. This encodes CASSQRTLGGTEAFF.

This chain uses TRBV28 with TRBJ1-3, with 10 bases that match TRBD1. Germline CDR1 MDHEN, CDR2 SYDVKM. V dropped 6 bases and J dropped 5; count of bases not matched to a gene: 10. CDR3 size: 16 residues. CDR3 residues: CASSLVGTGVRNTIYF. The DNA of the CDR3 is TGTGCCAGCAGCCTCGTGGGGACAGGGGTCAGAAACACCATATATTTT.

V is TRBV27 and J is TRBJ2-1; 9 nucleotides agree with TRBD1. CDR1 is MNHEY and CDR2 is SMNVEV in the germline V gene (reference sequence). Trimming removed 2 bases from V and 5 bases from J; junction bases left unmatched: 1. The CDR3 runs 14 residues. This CDR3 reads CASSLHRGHNEQFF. CDR3 nucleotide sequence: TGTGCCAGCAGTTTACACAGGGGGCACAATGAGCAGTTCTTC.

This clone was found once. The J gene is TRBJ2-7, the V gene TRBV7-2, with 7 bases identical to TRBD2. Germline V gene data show CDR1 as SGHTA and CDR2 as FQGNSA. CDR3 length: 13 amino acids. Trimming took 4 bases from V and 5 from J; bases not matched to a gene: 5. DNA for the CDR3: TGTGCCAGCAGCTCCAAGGGAGGGAACGAGCAGTACTTC. It is translated as CASSSKGGNEQYF.

The chain uses TRBV13 and TRBJ2-2; D is perhaps TRBD2 (6 bases). The CDR3 is 17 amino acids. Germline V gives CDR1 PRHDT, CDR2 FYEKMQ (reference sequence). Trimming stripped 4 bases from V and 5 bases from J, with 20 bases between. DNA of the CDR3: TGTGCCAGCAGCTCTTTGGAGGGAGCGGCCAAGACCGGGGAGCTGTTTTTT. Amino acids: CASSSLEGAAKTGELFF.

This chain joins TRBV19 and TRBJ2-7; D remains unclear. V was clipped by 1 base and J by 6 bases, with 10 bases between them. This CDR3 region has 13 residues. Germline V lookup: CDR1 LNHDA, CDR2 SQIVND (reference sequence). CDR3 DNA sequence: TGTGCCAGTAGTATAGCCCCGTCTAGCGAGCAGTACTTC. Residues: CASSIAPSSEQYF.

This clone has just a few counts. The J gene is TRBJ2-5, the V gene TRBV9; a possible D gene is TRBD1 (6 bases). The germline CDR1 and CDR2 sequences are SGDLS and YYNGEE. With 0 bases removed from V and 2 bases from J, the gap between germline ends came to 11 bases. This CDR3 comprises 15 residues. CDR3 residues: CASSVGTATQETQYF. The CDR3 bases are TGTGCCAGCAGCGTAGGGACAGCAACTCAAGAGACCCAGTACTTC.

The genes are TRBV4-3 and TRBJ2-5, with 7 bases lining up with TRBD2. The germline V gene encodes CDR1 LGHNA and CDR2 YSLEER. The CDR3 has 12 residues. Trimming took 1 base from V and 7 from J; bases not matched to a gene: 0. CDR3 coding DNA: TGCGCCAGCAGCCAAGCGGGGGGGACCCAGTACTTC. Its protein is CASSQAGGTQYF.

The chain employs TRBV27 and TRBJ1-2; the D gene is possibly TRBD1 (6 bases). V was pared by 5 bases and J by 4 bases, with 14 bases between. The germline V gene encodes CDR1 MNHEY and CDR2 SMNVEV (reference sequence). This CDR3 is built from 14 residues. The CDR3 here is CASSDRTAAYGYTF. DNA of the CDR3: TGTGCCAGCAGTGACAGGACAGCCGCCTATGGCTACACCTTC.

The chain links TRBV29-1 to TRBJ2-7; D gene unclear. The germline CDR1 and CDR2 sequences are SQVTM and ANQGSEA. CDR3 length: 12 amino acids. The germline V and J ends were trimmed by 4 bases and 0 bases, with 7 bases remaining between them. CDR3 sequence: CSVGVSSYEQYF. The CDR3 DNA reads TGCAGCGTTGGCGTTTCCTCCTACGAGCAGTACTTC.

V usage is TRBV18 and J usage is TRBJ1-4; 7 bases are shared with TRBD1. Unmatched junction bases numbered 8, after V lost 3 bases and J lost 7 bases. Germline-derived CDR1 and CDR2 are KGHSH and LQKENI. This CDR3 is 15 amino acids long. This chain's CDR3 is CASSPDRTPGEKLFF. CDR3 nucleotide sequence: TGTGCCAGCTCACCGGACAGGACGCCGGGTGAAAAACTGTTTTTT.

The chain recombines TRBV6-5 with TRBJ2-3, with 11 positions matching TRBD2. Trimming took 4 bases from V and 4 from J; bases not matched to a gene: 7. The CDR3 extends over 16 amino acids. Germline CDR1 reads MNHEY; CDR2 reads SVGAGI. The CDR3 nucleotides are TGTGCCAGCAGTTCCCAGTTTAGCGGGAGGGCAGATACGCAGTATTTT. Translated: CASSSQFSGRADTQYF.

The J gene is TRBJ2-7, the V gene TRBV7-9; D possibly corresponds to TRBD2 (6 bases). The CDR3 covers 12 residues. V lost 4 bases to trimming and J lost 2 bases, with 6 bases between them. In germline, CDR1 is SEHNR, CDR2 FQNEAQ (reference sequence). This CDR3 is CASSSGAYEQYF. The CDR3 DNA reads as TGTGCCAGCAGCTCGGGGGCCTACGAGCAGTACTTC.

In its sample, this clone was seen once. The chain is built from TRBV30 and TRBJ1-6; unclear D gene. V gave up 2 bases and J gave up 10 bases, with 9 bases separating them. Per the germline V gene, CDR1 is GTSNPN and CDR2 is SVGIG (reference sequence). This CDR3 is 12 amino acids long. CDR3 nucleotide sequence: TGTGCCTGGAGTCCGGAGGTGTCACCCCTCCACTTT. It is translated as CAWSPEVSPLHF.

The rearrangement joins TRBV18 to TRBJ2-2; the match to TRBD2 covers 8 bases. With V trimmed by 3 bases and J by 7 bases, 7 bases remained unmatched. Germline CDR1 KGHSH, CDR2 LQKENI. This CDR3 spans 15 amino acids. In nucleotides, the CDR3 is TGTGCCAGCTCACCTCGACTAGCGATGGGCGGGGAGCTGTTTTTT. Translation: CASSPRLAMGGELFF.

CDR3 residues: CASSMREHNEQFF. Written as DNA, the CDR3 is TGTGCCAGTAGTATGCGGGAACACAATGAGCAGTTCTTC. V usage is TRBV19 and J usage is TRBJ2-1, with D perhaps matching TRBD2 (6 bases). The CDR3 consists of 13 residues. Trimming cost V 3 bases and J 5 bases, with 8 bases left between them. Germline CDR1 reads LNHDA; CDR2 reads SQIVND (reference sequence).

The V and J genes are TRBV2 and TRBJ2-6, with D perhaps matching TRBD2 (6 bases). With 8 bases removed from V and 2 bases from J, the gap between germline ends came to 10 bases. CDR1 and CDR2 from the germline V gene are SNHLY and FYNNEI. The CDR3 is made up of 14 amino acids. DNA of the CDR3: TGTGCCAGCGGGTCGGGGGCTGGGGCCAACGTCCTGACTTTC. This codes for CASGSGAGANVLTF.

The V call is TRBV28, the J call TRBJ2-7, with 9 bases aligning to TRBD1. Trimming took 2 bases from V and 3 from J; bases not matched to a gene: 5. The CDR3 spans 15 residues. Germline V CDR1 and CDR2: MDHEN, SYDVKM. The CDR3 loop reads CASSLQQGAIYEQYF. CDR3 sequence (DNA): TGTGCCAGCAGTTTACAACAGGGGGCTATCTACGAGCAGTACTTC.

The genes are TRBV9 and TRBJ1-2; 9 nucleotides align to TRBD1. The CDR3 is 15 amino acids. Trimming at V came to 4 bases and at J to 2 bases, leaving 6 bases not matched to a gene. Germline CDR1 and CDR2: SGDLS and YYNGEE. The DNA of the CDR3 is TGTGCCAGCAGCCGTGGACAGGGGACCAACTATGGCTACACCTTC. The encoded protein is CASSRGQGTNYGYTF. The full variable domain, with the rest looked up from reference TRBV9 and TRBJ1-2, is DSGVTQTPKHLITATGQRVTLRCSPRSGDLSVYWYQQSLDQGLQFLIQYYNGEERAKGNILERFSAQQFPDLHSELNLSSLELGDSALYFCASSRGQGTNYGYTFGSGTRLTVV.